The 21 T cell receptor beta chains reported below all come from one sample, sequenced in a study of STAT5B mutations in CD4+ large granular lymphocyte leukemia. The method was immunoSEQ multiplex PCR; TCRdb's version includes in-frame clones alone and lacks a portion of them. This table has about 23,000 clones, over 60% appearing once. The sequencing sample was made of CD4+ T cells from blood buffy coats. The origin of the receptors is a human donor in good health.

The V and J genes are TRBV6-1 and TRBJ1-6, with TRBD1 identical over 9 bases. CDR1 MNHNS and CDR2 SASEGT come from the germline V gene. The CDR3 is 16 amino acids. J was trimmed by 7 bases and V by 4 bases; bases with no gene match: 8. The CDR3 sequence: CASSALPDRGNSPLHF. In DNA form, the CDR3 reads TGTGCCAGCAGTGCCTTGCCCGACAGGGGGAATTCACCCCTCCACTTT.

Remarks on this clone: The junction and the germline gene differ at one end; a read error may be behind it. The V call is TRBV7-7, the J call TRBJ2-5, with 10 bases identical to TRBD1. Germline CDR1 is SSHAT and CDR2 is FNYEAQ (reference sequence). The CDR3 extends over 15 amino acids. The CDR3 is CASSLGTGAVETQYF. CDR3 in DNA: TGTGCTAGCAGCTTAGGGACAGGGGCGGTGGAGACCCAGTACTTC.

The chain joins TRBV11-3 to TRBJ2-1; no reliable D call. Germline V gives CDR1 SGHNT, CDR2 YENEEA. The CDR3 is 14 amino acids. V lost 3 bases to trimming and J lost 0 bases, with 6 bases between them. DNA of the CDR3: TGTGCCAGCAGCTTGTGGAGCTCCTACAATGAGCAGTTCTTC. Its protein product is CASSLWSSYNEQFF. The complete variable domain, with remaining parts taken from reference TRBV11-3 and TRBJ2-1, reads EAGVVQSPRYKIIEKKQPVAFWCNPISGHNTLYWYLQNLGQGPELLIRYENEEAVDDSQLPKDRFSAERLKGVDSTLKIQPAELGDSAVYLCASSLWSSYNEQFFGPGTRLTVL.

This sequence joins TRBV6-5 and TRBJ1-2; D possibly corresponds to TRBD1 (6 bases). CDR3 length equals 14 residues. Germline assignment: CDR1 MNHEY and CDR2 SVGAGI. Trimming pared 0 bases from V and 4 bases from J, leaving 9 bases between. The CDR3 reads CASSYSQGFYGYTF. The CDR3 bases are TGTGCCAGCAGTTACTCACAGGGATTCTATGGCTACACCTTC.

This clone has more than one count but fewer than ten. This chain connects TRBV7-2 to TRBJ2-1, with TRBD2 matching 11 bases. Losses at the gene ends were 3 bases for V and 6 bases for J; bases not matched to a gene: 4. Germline loops: CDR1 SGHTA, CDR2 FQGNSA. CDR3 length: 15 residues. CDR3: CASSFGTSGRNEQFF. The CDR3 coding sequence is TGTGCCAGCAGCTTCGGGACTAGCGGTCGCAATGAGCAGTTCTTC.

This clone was counted between two and nine times. The gene calls are TRBV7-9 and TRBJ1-2, with 9 bases matching TRBD1. The CDR3 extends over 14 amino acids. The V gene's germline CDR1 is SEHNR and CDR2 FQNEAQ (reference sequence). The J segment lost 6 bases and the V segment lost 2 bases, leaving 4 bases of the junction unmatched. The CDR3 bases are TGTGCCAGCAGCTTAACAGGGGGCAGACATGGCTACACCTTC. It is translated as CASSLTGGRHGYTF.

V is TRBV13 and J is TRBJ2-3, with D possibly matching TRBD2 (6 bases). Germline V gene data show CDR1 as PRHDT and CDR2 as FYEKMQ (reference sequence). V lost 2 bases, J lost 8 bases, and 20 bases lay in between. This CDR3 comprises 16 residues. The chain's CDR3 is CASSLRRAYTRGTQYF. CDR3 nucleotide sequence: TGTGCCAGCAGCTTAAGGAGGGCCTATACACGTGGTACGCAGTATTTT.

In DNA form, the CDR3 reads TGTGCCAGCAGCTTGCCGGGGTATGAGCAGTTCTTC. It specifies CASSLPGYEQFF. The V and J genes are TRBV11-2 and TRBJ2-1, with D possibly TRBD2 on 5 matching bases. The CDR3 runs to 12 residues. V was clipped by 3 bases and J by 8 bases, with 8 bases between them. The germline V gene has CDR1 SGHAT and CDR2 FQNNGV.

This clone has a handful of counts. V is TRBV10-1 and J is TRBJ2-3; 9 bases align to TRBD2. This CDR3 has 14 residues. Germline V CDR1 and CDR2: WNHNN, SYGVQD (reference sequence). Trimming cost V 4 bases and J 4 bases; bases outside gene matches: 3. The CDR3 DNA sequence: TGCGCCAGCAGTGGGAGCGGGAGGCCAGATACGCAGTATTTT. Amino acids: CASSGSGRPDTQYF.

The chain links TRBV10-3 to TRBJ1-1; perhaps TRBD1 as D (6 bases). There are 13 residues in the CDR3. The germline CDR1 and CDR2 sequences are ENHRY and SYGVKD. V dropped 4 bases and J dropped 4 bases, with 10 bases sitting between them. For the CDR3, the DNA is TGTGCCATCAGTGTACAGGGCGGCACTGAAGCTTTCTTT. Its protein is CAISVQGGTEAFF.

V and J are TRBV19 and TRBJ2-3, with TRBD2 as a possible D gene (5 bases). Germline V gene data show CDR1 as LNHDA and CDR2 as SQIVND (reference sequence). V gave up 5 bases and J gave up 0 bases, with 9 bases separating them. The CDR3 spans 14 residues. DNA of the CDR3: TGTGCCAGTAGTCCCCGGACTAGCACAGATACGCAGTATTTT. Residues: CASSPRTSTDTQYF.

V usage is TRBV28 and J usage is TRBJ1-2, with D possibly being TRBD1 (5 bases). CDR1 is MDHEN and CDR2 is SYDVKM in the germline V gene. With 8 bases removed from V and 10 bases from J, the gap between germline ends came to 23 bases. The length of the CDR3 is 14 residues. CDR3 nucleotide sequence: TGTGCCAGCTTCGATCCTGGCGGGGCAGGGCCCTACACCTTC. It codes for CASFDPGGAGPYTF.

The chain combines TRBV2 with TRBJ2-5; 8 positions agree with TRBD2. Germline lookup yields CDR1 SNHLY and CDR2 FYNNEI. CDR3 length equals 14 residues. Trimming took 6 bases from V and 5 from J; bases not matched to a gene: 8. The CDR3 loop reads CASSQVTSVETQYF. The CDR3 DNA reads as TGTGCCAGCAGCCAGGTGACTAGCGTTGAGACCCAGTACTTC. Together with reference TRBV2 and TRBJ2-5, the CDR3 gives the full variable domain: EPEVTQTPSHQVTQMGQEVILRCVPISNHLYFYWYRQILGQKVEFLVSFYNNEISEKSEIFDDQFSVERPDGSNFTLKIRSTKLEDSAMYFCASSQVTSVETQYFGPGTRLLVL.

The V gene is TRBV6-5, the J gene TRBJ2-1, with 7 nucleotides matching TRBD1. Trimming removed 5 bases from V and 3 bases from J; junction bases left unmatched: 7. CDR1 MNHEY and CDR2 SVGAGI come from the germline V gene. This CDR3 contains 15 residues. This CDR3 is CASSRAGGYYNEQFF. The CDR3 DNA reads TGTGCCAGCAGTCGGGCAGGGGGTTACTACAATGAGCAGTTCTTC.

This clone appeared once. The chain combines TRBV11-3 with TRBJ2-7; D not certain. CDR1 and CDR2 (germline): SGHNT, YENEEA. This CDR3 is 14 amino acids long. V was shortened by 3 bases and J by 0 bases, with 9 bases between the two germline ends. CDR3 loop: CASSLFSNSYEQYF. The CDR3 nucleotides read TGTGCCAGCAGCTTGTTTAGCAACTCCTACGAGCAGTACTTC.

This chain links TRBV6-4 with TRBJ2-3, with 8 positions matching TRBD2. Germline V gene sequence: CDR1 MRHNA, CDR2 SNTAGT. The CDR3 spans 17 residues. The ends lost 0 bases at V and 2 bases at J; junction bases unmatched: 7. This chain's CDR3 is CASSDSITSGPTDTQYF. The DNA of the CDR3 is TGTGCCAGCAGTGACTCGATAACTAGCGGTCCCACAGATACGCAGTATTTT.

This clone was seen only once. V is TRBV10-3 and J is TRBJ1-1; D is ambiguous. The V and J ends lost 0 bases and 6 bases respectively, with 8 bases between them. CDR1 and CDR2 from the germline V gene are ENHRY and SYGVKD. The CDR3 loop spans 13 amino acids. CDR3 protein: CAISESNGPEAFF. The CDR3 bases are TGTGCCATCAGTGAGTCGAATGGGCCTGAAGCTTTCTTT.

The chain has TRBV4-1 and TRBJ2-7; 9 bases agree with TRBD1. V shed 4 bases, J shed 7 bases, and the junction held 8 bases outside the gene matches. Germline CDR1 reads MGHRA; CDR2 reads YSYEKL. The CDR3 covers 14 residues. CDR3 protein: CASSLGTGRREQYF. CDR3 bases: TGCGCCAGCAGCCTCGGGACAGGGAGGAGAGAGCAGTACTTC.

The chain joins TRBV29-1 to TRBJ1-1, with D hard to call. V was trimmed by 3 bases and J by 4 bases, leaving 6 bases between them. Germline V lookup: CDR1 SQVTM, CDR2 ANQGSEA. The CDR3 contains 11 residues. The CDR3 nucleotides read TGCAGCGTTGATTCGCCCACTGAAGCTTTCTTT. Translated: CSVDSPTEAFF.

The chain employs TRBV7-2 and TRBJ2-2; 9 bases map to TRBD2. The germline V gene has CDR1 SGHTA and CDR2 FQGNSA. The V gene end was trimmed by 0 bases and the J gene end by 5 bases; junction bases not matched to a gene: 4. The CDR3 has 16 residues. CDR3 protein: CASSLASTSGTGELFF. The CDR3, as DNA: TGTGCCAGCAGCTTAGCTTCTACTAGCGGGACCGGGGAGCTGTTTTTT.

This chain connects TRBV4-2 to TRBJ1-1; TRBD1 might be the D (5 bases). V shed 0 bases and J shed 1 base, with 9 bases lying between them. CDR1 and CDR2 (germline): LGHNA, YNFKEQ. The CDR3 runs to 15 residues. The CDR3: CASSQDNGGNTEAFF. The CDR3 bases are TGTGCCAGCAGCCAAGATAACGGGGGGAACACTGAAGCTTTCTTT.